The clone carrying this T cell receptor (beta chain) occurred a few times. Its antigen is undetermined. This entry comes from a study of blood T cells in healthy people across ages. Study results and limitations: No one knew whether donors had CMV, which possibly confounded expanded clonotype changes.

PBMCs were isolated at a quantity of at least 6.5 million per sample. It was with a sample-barcoded 5' primer and a J-beta primer mix that a second PCR of roughly 7 to 12 cycles was run. Every cDNA was tagged by a template-switch adaptor with 12 random nucleotides. TCRdb recomputed calls from the 5' RACE reads with MiXCR, one row per CDR3 protein. The sample includes some 1.8 million distinct CDR3 sequences, around 42% seen only once; the top ten take 23%. Trimming pared 2 bases from V and 0 bases from J, leaving 12 bases between. The CDR3 runs 17 residues. Germline loops: CDR1 SGDLS, CDR2 YYNGEE. J is TRBJ2-6 and V is TRBV9, with unresolved D. The sequencing sample was made of blood. This clonotype was obtained from a human donor in good health. CDR3 nucleotide sequence: TGTGCCAGCAGCGTGGGTCGTCTGGCCTCTGGGGCCAACGTCCTGACTTTC. Translation: CASSVGRLASGANVLTF.